These T cell receptor beta chains were read from a single sample in a study of T-cell reconstitution after alpha-beta-depleted transplantation in children. MiXCR was run by TCRdb on the PCR reads, yielding one entry per CDR3 protein. The sample lists about 110,000 distinct CDR3 sequences; almost 6.5% were seen once. This specimen consisted of PBMCs, mostly from graft donor cells, obtained 360 days after TCRalphabeta/CD19-depleted stem cell transplant. All receptors derive from a male patient aged 2-10 years who had a stem cell transplant for acute lymphoblastic leukemia, so the T cells may come from the graft donor. The CDR3 runs from the conserved cysteine through the conserved F or W. Each record gives: V gene, clone size, D gene, J gene, CDR3 protein, CDR3 DNA. The D gene is left open where the match is weak. Rows may omit the clone size; those that give it use once, few, many or a size class.

V: TRBV19; size: .; D: .; J: TRBJ1-5; CDR3: CASRQLIGAGNQPQHF; DNA: TGTGCCAGTAGACAACTCATCGGGGCTGGTAATCAGCCCCAGCATTTT
V: TRBV6-2/TRBV6-3; size: .; D: TRBD2; J: TRBJ2-7; CDR3: CASSPGRRGTYEQYF; DNA: TGTGCCAGCAGCCCCGGGAGGAGGGGCACCTACGAGCAGTACTTC
V: TRBV5-1; size: many; D: TRBD2; J: TRBJ2-1; CDR3: CASSFGLAVNNEQFF; DNA: TGCGCCAGCAGCTTTGGACTAGCAGTCAACAATGAGCAGTTCTTC
V: TRBV2; size: few; D: .; J: TRBJ2-5; CDR3: CASSVFATPGATGTQYF; DNA: TGTGCCAGCAGTGTGTTTGCCACCCCCGGAGCTACGGGGACCCAGTACTTC
V: TRBV25-1; size: many; D: .; J: TRBJ2-7; CDR3: CASSEYYEGEQYF; DNA: TGTGCCAGCAGTGAATATTACGAAGGCGAGCAGTACTTC
V: TRBV4-3; size: many; D: .; J: TRBJ2-5; CDR3: CASSQDTEETQYF; DNA: TGCGCCAGCAGCCAAGATACAGAAGAGACCCAGTACTTC
V: TRBV9; size: many; D: .; J: TRBJ1-1; CDR3: CASSVTGSPAFF; DNA: TGTGCCAGCAGCGTAACAGGTTCCCCAGCTTTCTTT
V: TRBV6-5; size: many; D: TRBD2; J: TRBJ2-2; CDR3: CASSLLAGEYTGELFF; DNA: TGTGCCAGCAGTTTGCTAGCGGGAGAGTACACCGGGGAGCTGTTTTTT
V: TRBV9; size: few; D: .; J: TRBJ2-3; CDR3: CASSVEGTRDTQYF; DNA: TGTGCCAGCAGCGTAGAAGGGACCAGAGATACGCAGTATTTT
V: TRBV20-1; size: many; D: TRBD1; J: TRBJ1-1; CDR3: CSARPRHRGGVEAFF; DNA: TGCAGTGCTAGACCAAGACACAGGGGTGGGGTGGAAGCTTTCTTT
V: TRBV19; size: few; D: TRBD1; J: TRBJ1-4; CDR3: CASNVGTGYEKLFF; DNA: TGTGCCAGTAACGTTGGGACAGGGTATGAAAAACTGTTTTTT
V: TRBV28; size: few; D: .; J: TRBJ1-4; CDR3: CASSPPGGDPQLFF; DNA: TGTGCCAGCAGTCCGCCGGGGGGAGATCCACAACTGTTTTTT
V: TRBV29-1; size: few; D: .; J: TRBJ2-7; CDR3: CSVENKESGVYEQYF; DNA: TGCAGCGTTGAAAACAAGGAGTCGGGCGTCTACGAGCAGTACTTC
V: TRBV20-1; size: many; D: .; J: TRBJ2-7; CDR3: CSARRGEQYF; DNA: TGCAGTGCTAGAAGGGGGGAGCAGTACTTC
V: TRBV6-1; size: many; D: TRBD1; J: TRBJ2-3; CDR3: CASDRDTDTQYF; DNA: TGTGCCAGCGACAGGGACACAGATACGCAGTATTTT